This TCR beta chain was sequenced for a study of cytomegalovirus exposure and HLA in healthy donors. The wider study: HLA-typed donors were the source of 83 million or so unique TCRs held in an early data release. Study conclusions and caveats: The study had only CMV serostatus as immune exposure information. The classifier, whose performance was assessed in both the original and validation cohorts, reportedly diagnosed cytomegalovirus status with high specificity and sensitivity. Compared with the roughly 700-donor mean, an Asian-associated ancestry cluster reportedly had fewer N-insertions, according to a later analysis.

V was pared by 5 bases and J by 6 bases, with 14 bases of the junction left unmatched. The germline V gene encodes CDR1 SGHVS and CDR2 FQNEAQ. The CDR3 spans 18 residues. PCR amplification relied on 60 Vbeta primers (plus 13 Jbeta primers). Some clones are missing from TCRdb's copy, which holds only in-frame ones; the method was immunoSEQ multiplex PCR. Here the sample spans about 130,000 clones, 83% being singletons. Regarding this clone: The target antigen is unknown.

Sequencing input: PBMCs. This chain joins TRBV7-8 and TRBJ2-2; TRBD1 matches 11 bases. The receptor comes from a girl aged 2-9 years in good health and CMV-seronegative. The DNA for the CDR3 is TGTGCCAGCAGCGCGCACGAAGGACAGGGGGCATTATCCGGGGAGCTGTTTTTT. It codes for CASSAHEGQGALSGELFF.